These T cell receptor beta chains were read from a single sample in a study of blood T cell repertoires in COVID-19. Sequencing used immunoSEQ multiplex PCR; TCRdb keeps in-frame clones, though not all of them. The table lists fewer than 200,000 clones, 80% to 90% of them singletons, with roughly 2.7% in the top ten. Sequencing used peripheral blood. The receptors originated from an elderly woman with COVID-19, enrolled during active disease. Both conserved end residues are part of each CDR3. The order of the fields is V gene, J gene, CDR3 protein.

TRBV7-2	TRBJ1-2	CASSRSSLTGGAGGYTF
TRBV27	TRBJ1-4	CASRPWARNEKLFF
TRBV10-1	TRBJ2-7	CASAPKRIHEQYF
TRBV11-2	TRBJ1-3	CASSLVEGNTIYF
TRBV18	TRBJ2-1	CASSPRTGVNEQFF
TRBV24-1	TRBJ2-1	CATSDFGDNEQFF
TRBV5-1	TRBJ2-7	CASSAGTSGIKKGYEQYF
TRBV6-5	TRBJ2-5	CASSFSGTGVETQYF
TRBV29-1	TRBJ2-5	CSVEGSDQGGTQYF
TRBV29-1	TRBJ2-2	CSVNRGLNTGELFF
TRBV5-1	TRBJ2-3	CASSPGVAGFTDTQYF
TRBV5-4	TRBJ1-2	CASRSSGVDGYTF
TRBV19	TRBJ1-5	CASGYSTGRDQPQHF
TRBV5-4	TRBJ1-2	CASSSFPGQGSSGYTF
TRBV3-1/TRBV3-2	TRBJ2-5	CASSQDLSAGIQETQYF
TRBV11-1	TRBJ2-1	CASSREYNEQFF
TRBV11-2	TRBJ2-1	CASSFLPRQGTYNEQFF
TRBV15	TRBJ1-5	CATSREIRGNQPQHF
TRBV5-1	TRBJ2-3	CASSPTGGDTQYF